This record concerns one T cell receptor (beta chain) sequence. The antigen is unknown. Trimming pared 5 bases from V and 4 bases from J, leaving 14 bases between. CDR3 size: 15 residues. In germline, CDR1 is SGHVS, CDR2 FNYEAQ. Method: immunoSEQ multiplex PCR; TCRdb's copy keeps in-frame clones and lacks some. The table shows 1,400,000 or so clones, with around 98.5% occurring only once. This record comes from a study of shared clonotypes between healthy human individuals. Overall study results and limits: Sampling included only blood; tissue repertoires likely differ.

This rearrangement joins TRBV7-6 to TRBJ2-2; tentatively, D is TRBD2 (6 bases). The clonotype comes from a man younger than 40 in good health. The specimen was naive CD4+ T cells sorted from blood. Subset denoted: CD45RA+ positively selected. CDR3 in DNA: TGTGCCAGCAGCACCATAGTGGGAGGCACCGGGGAGCTGTTTTTT. It specifies CASSTIVGGTGELFF.